This T cell receptor (beta chain) was recovered during a study of T-cell reconstitution after alpha-beta-depleted transplantation in children (dated by TCRdb to about 2016). Regarding the study in general: The study quantitatively tracked T-cell immune reconstitution after TCRalphabeta/CD19-depleted allogeneic hematopoietic cell transplantation in children using TCR repertoire profiling.

The treatment or condition tag for this specimen amounts to: allogeneic hematopoietic cell transplantation with graft depleted of TCRalphabeta T cells and CD19 B cells. TCRalphabeta/CD19-depleted allogeneic hematopoietic cell grafts were given to the transplant recipients, all of whom were children. The library was prepared using PCR. For sequencing, an Illumina HiSeq 2500 was employed. TCR libraries were prepared with molecular barcoding, using unique molecular identifiers to normalize TCRbeta repertoire quantification. The raw public data were reprocessed by TCRdb itself: fastp quality trimming at Q25, MiXCR clonotype calling, in-frame beta chains only. One record per CDR3 amino acid sequence lists the most common genes and DNA. This sample holds about 580,000 distinct CDR3 sequences; 25% to 30% were observed only once. Clones ranked in the top ten supply just over 35% of the sample. Spanning cysteine to phenylalanine, the CDR3 consists of 16 amino acids. Of all the DNA, just the CDR3 is kept, 48 bases in frame from base 1. V lost 0 bases and J lost 2 bases, and the count of bases not matched to a germline gene is 5. Based on the germline V gene (reference sequence), the CDR1 and CDR2 sequences are LNHNV and YYDKDF.

This clonotype was picked up a small number of times. The antigen this receptor binds is unknown. There are no base qualities to consult, and no much larger clone falls within one base. The paper's findings and limits, for the study overall: About two months after transplant, the apparently early recovery of alphabetaT-cell counts reportedly depended on just several hundred clones that had expanded rapidly and came from non-depleted graft cells. In some patients, the high TCRbeta diversity seen at day 60 was put down to recipient T cells and intrathymic progenitors that had survived conditioning. The frequencies of hyperexpanded clones fell over the following months, and after one year, T-cell counts and TCRbeta diversity were mostly attributed to newly produced T cells.

The source material was PBMCs, sampled before TCRalphabeta/CD19-depleted stem cell transplant. This TCR came from a boy less than two years old with Wiskott-Aldrich syndrome, due to receive a stem cell transplant. Rearrangement joined TRBV15 to TRBJ2-5, with 8 middle bases fitting TRBD2. The base sequence is TGTGCCACCAGCAGAGATCGCGCGGGGGGTCAAGAGACCCAGTACTTC. This gives the protein CATSRDRAGGQETQYF. Outside the CDR3, residues come from the reference TRBV15 and TRBJ2-5 proteins, so the full variable domain is: DAMVIQNPRYQVTQFGKPVTLSCSQTLNHNVMYWYQQKSSQAPKLLFHYYDKDFNNEADTPDNFQSRRPNTSFCFLDIRSPGLGDTAMYLCATSRDRAGGQETQYFGPGTRLLVL.